This TCR beta chain is drawn from a study of T cells in Graves' hyperthyroidism and ophthalmopathy. The V end lost 7 bases, the J end lost 4 bases, and 13 bases lay between the germline ends. The V gene's germline CDR1 is MDHEN and CDR2 SYDVKM. The CDR3 runs to 13 residues. RNA transcripts provided the source from which TCR beta CDR3 regions were amplified. HTBI primers were employed in a first-round RT-PCR of the TCR CDR3. TCRdb redid the calling of the multiplex PCR reads with MiXCR, one entry per CDR3 protein. The sample shows around 340,000 distinct CDR3 sequences, approximately 15% of them seen only once. This clonotype was picked up many times.

This rearrangement joins TRBV28 to TRBJ1-1; no reliable D call. The sequenced sample was blood. The receptor was isolated from a woman aged 25-40 years with Graves' hyperthyroidism. CDR3 sequence reads: CASTDEGPTEAFF. The DNA for the CDR3 is TGTGCCAGCACCGACGAAGGACCCACTGAAGCTTTCTTT.